The 27 T cell receptor beta chains below come from one sample, sequenced in a study of cytotoxic CD8 clonotypes in ibrutinib-treated CLL. Clones were sequenced by immunoSEQ multiplex PCR, and TCRdb holds only the in-frame ones, with some missing. The sample yields 250,000 to 350,000 clones, around 77% seen once. The material was PBMCs, obtained at disease progression, from a patient treated with ibrutinib. The source of these receptors is a human donor with chronic lymphocytic leukemia.

V usage is TRBV5-4 and J usage is TRBJ1-2, with 12 bases matching TRBD1. The germline V gene encodes CDR1 SGHNT and CDR2 YYREEE (reference sequence). The V gene end was trimmed by 1 base and the J gene end by 5 bases; junction bases not matched to a gene: 6. The CDR3 length is 16 residues. In nucleotides, the CDR3 is TGTGCCAGCAGCTTGTTAGGGACAGGGGGCCGTTATGGCTACACCTTC. Residues: CASSLLGTGGRYGYTF.

The gene calls are TRBV4-3 and TRBJ2-3, with D unresolved. This CDR3 contains 14 residues. The germline gives CDR1 LGHNA, CDR2 YSLEER. The V end was cut by 0 bases, the J end by 0 bases, with 4 bases between. The CDR3 DNA sequence: TGCGCCAGCAGCCAAGATACCAGCACAGATACGCAGTATTTT. Its protein product is CASSQDTSTDTQYF.

This clone was detected a few times. The genes are TRBV2 and TRBJ2-1; D may be TRBD2 (6 bases). CDR1 is SNHLY, CDR2 FYNNEI, per germline. V lost 7 bases to trimming and J lost 8 bases, with 21 bases between them. This CDR3 has 15 amino acids. CDR3 sequence reads: CASKPRAGKSDEQFF. CDR3 coding DNA: TGTGCCAGCAAGCCGCGGGCGGGAAAATCGGATGAGCAGTTCTTC.

The gene calls are TRBV27 and TRBJ1-2, with 8 bases identical to TRBD1. The CDR3 runs 14 residues. With 6 bases clipped from V and 4 bases from J, the junction kept 7 bases outside the gene matches. Germline V gene data show CDR1 as MNHEY and CDR2 as SMNVEV (reference sequence). The CDR3 loop is CASSPWTGSYGYTF. Here the CDR3 DNA reads TGTGCCAGCAGCCCATGGACAGGGAGCTATGGCTACACCTTC.

The chain links TRBV7-3 to TRBJ2-3; 7 positions agree with TRBD2. The CDR3 loop spans 14 amino acids. V trimming: 2 bases; J trimming: 6 bases; junction bases outside the gene matches: 5. Germline loops: CDR1 SGHTA, CDR2 FQGTGA. The CDR3 sequence is CASSLGELADTQYF. The CDR3 coding sequence is TGTGCCAGCAGCTTAGGCGAACTAGCGGATACGCAGTATTTT.

This chain connects TRBV2 to TRBJ2-7; perhaps TRBD1 as D (7 bases). Looked up from germline, CDR1 is SNHLY and CDR2 is FYNNEI. The CDR3 contains 16 residues. V lost 7 bases, J lost 6 bases, and 25 bases lay in between. The chain's CDR3 is CASTPWRDSSPLEQYF. CDR3 DNA sequence: TGTGCCAGCACCCCCTGGAGGGACAGTTCCCCCCTCGAGCAGTACTTC.

In its sample, this clone was seen a few times. V is TRBV7-3 and J is TRBJ2-1, with 8 positions matching TRBD2. CDR1 and CDR2 (germline): SGHTA, FQGTGA. The CDR3 covers 14 residues. After removal of 5 bases from V and 4 bases from J, the junction contained 4 bases not matched to a gene. CDR3 DNA sequence: TGTGCCAGCAGCCTTAGCGGGACTTACAATGAGCAGTTCTTC. It translates to CASSLSGTYNEQFF.

Points on this clone: The junction departs from germline at one end; a sequencing error may be responsible. CDR3: CASSLSASSGSHF. CDR3 bases: TGTGCCAGCAGTTTATCAGCCTCTAGCGGGAGTCATTTT. The rearrangement joins TRBV27 to TRBJ2-3; 10 bases fit TRBD2. The CDR3 runs 13 residues. Germline V gene lookup returns CDR1 MNHEY and CDR2 SMNVEV (reference sequence).

This rearrangement joins TRBV27 to TRBJ2-5, with D perhaps assigned TRBD1 or TRBD2 (5 bases each). CDR1 MNHEY and CDR2 SMNVEV come from the germline V gene (reference sequence). The CDR3 length is 13 residues. V lost 4 bases and J lost 5, with 11 bases in between. In DNA, the CDR3 is TGTGCCAGCAGTTCGGGACCGTGGGAGACCCAGTACTTC. Translated: CASSSGPWETQYF.

The table lists this clone with a few counts. The rearrangement links TRBV7-9 to TRBJ2-3, with D unclear. CDR3 length: 15 residues. Germline V lookup: CDR1 SEHNR, CDR2 FQNEAQ (reference sequence). Trimming left V 7 bases short and J 0 bases short, with 14 bases between. CDR3 loop: CASNGKLGSTDTQYF. The CDR3 DNA follows: TGTGCCAGCAATGGGAAGTTAGGGAGCACAGATACGCAGTATTTT. Together with reference TRBV7-9 and TRBJ2-3, the CDR3 gives the full variable domain: DTGVSQNPRHKITKRGQNVTFRCDPISEHNRLYWYRQTLGQGPEFLTYFQNEAQLEKSRLLSDRFSAERPKGSFSTLEIQRTEQGDSAMYLCASNGKLGSTDTQYFGPGTRLTVL.

This clone was detected a few times. The rearrangement links TRBV7-9 to TRBJ2-7; 8 positions match TRBD1. CDR1 is SEHNR, CDR2 FQNEAQ, per germline (reference sequence). J gave up 3 bases and V 5 bases, and 3 bases lay outside the gene matches. This CDR3 is built from 13 residues. Written as DNA, the CDR3 is TGTGCCAGCAGCATTGGACAGGGCTACGAGCAGTACTTC. Protein: CASSIGQGYEQYF.

This clone was detected only once. This chain connects TRBV2 to TRBJ1-2; no firm D call. Per the germline V gene, CDR1 is SNHLY and CDR2 is FYNNEI. The CDR3 covers 14 residues. V lost 8 bases and J lost 7, with 20 bases in between. The CDR3 reads CASGHGRLGSGYTF. CDR3 DNA: TGTGCCAGCGGTCACGGACGGCTAGGGAGTGGCTACACCTTC.

The rearrangement joins TRBV6-1 to TRBJ1-4; D ambiguous. The V end lost 5 bases, the J end lost 3 bases, and 13 bases lay between the germline ends. The CDR3 runs to 15 residues. Germline lookup yields CDR1 MNHNS and CDR2 SASEGT. The CDR3 DNA sequence: TGTGCCAGCAGTCCCCGACGGGGTTCTAATGAAAAACTGTTTTTT. Amino acids: CASSPRRGSNEKLFF.

The chain links TRBV29-1 to TRBJ2-7; D is possibly TRBD1 (6 bases). The CDR3 runs 15 residues. The germline V gene has CDR1 SQVTM and CDR2 ANQGSEA. V was trimmed by 3 bases and J by 1 base, leaving 16 bases between them. CDR3 nucleotides: TGCAGCGTTGAGGATGGGGGCTTGACTTCCTACGAGCAGTACTTC. Protein: CSVEDGGLTSYEQYF.

CDR3 sequence: CASSARTVTDEQFF. In DNA, the CDR3 is TGTGCCAGCAGCGCCCGGACAGTCACCGATGAGCAGTTCTTC. The gene calls are TRBV7-2 and TRBJ2-1; D perhaps matches TRBD1 (6 bases). The CDR3 is 14 amino acids. With 5 bases removed from V and 8 bases from J, the gap between germline ends came to 16 bases. CDR1 is SGHTA and CDR2 is FQGNSA in the germline V gene.

About this clone itself: Other DNA sequences of this sample code for an identical CDR3. The chain recombines TRBV6-5 with TRBJ1-4; TRBD1 is a possible D gene (6 bases). V was shortened by 6 bases and J by 5 bases, with 13 bases between the two germline ends. The germline V gene encodes CDR1 MNHEY and CDR2 SVGAGI. This CDR3 region has 14 residues. The CDR3 coding sequence is TGTGCCAGCAGGTCCACAGGGTGGAATGAAAAACTGTTTTTT. Encoded protein: CASRSTGWNEKLFF.

This clone has only a few counts. The chain uses TRBV7-7 and TRBJ2-3, with D possibly being TRBD2 (6 bases). The CDR3 sequence is 14 residues long. Per germline, CDR1 SSHAT and CDR2 FNYEAQ (reference sequence). V was cut by 5 bases and J by 2 bases, with 11 bases left in between. The CDR3 sequence is CASSNAGPTDTQYF. The CDR3 DNA reads TGTGCCAGCAGCAACGCGGGACCCACAGATACGCAGTATTTT.

This sequence joins TRBV4-2 and TRBJ2-7; 9 nucleotides match TRBD1. Germline CDR1 LGHNA, CDR2 YNFKEQ. Trimming took 4 bases from V and 2 from J; bases not matched to a gene: 3. There are 14 residues in the CDR3. The chain's CDR3 is CASSLDRGTYEQYF. CDR3 in DNA: TGTGCCAGCAGCCTGGACAGGGGAACCTACGAGCAGTACTTC.

The J gene is TRBJ2-7, the V gene TRBV2; TRBD1 matches at 9 bases. Germline loops: CDR1 SNHLY, CDR2 FYNNEI. The trim removed 6 bases at V and 9 bases at J, leaving 12 bases unmatched. The CDR3 sequence is 14 residues long. The CDR3 DNA follows: TGTGCCAGCAGCTGGGCGGGACAGGGAATTCCGCAGTACTTC. It specifies CASSWAGQGIPQYF.

The genes are TRBV6-5 and TRBJ1-1, with D possibly matching TRBD1 (5 bases). Germline V gene data show CDR1 as MNHEY and CDR2 as SVGAGI. V lost 7 bases and J lost 5, with 14 bases in between. The CDR3 consists of 13 residues. CDR3 region: CASTRGVDTEAFF. In DNA, the CDR3 is TGTGCCAGCACCCGAGGGGTGGATACTGAAGCTTTCTTT.

The chain recombines TRBV18 with TRBJ1-4; a possible D gene is TRBD1 (6 bases). Trimming cost V 2 bases and J 7 bases, with 14 bases left between them. Germline V CDR1 and CDR2: KGHSH, LQKENI. The CDR3 sequence is 15 residues long. CDR3 nucleotide sequence: TGTGCCAGCTCACCAAGTCGGATACAGGGTGAAAAACTGTTTTTT. This gives the protein CASSPSRIQGEKLFF.

This chain joins TRBV18 and TRBJ1-2; 12 positions match TRBD1. With 2 bases clipped from V and 4 bases from J, the junction kept 8 bases outside the gene matches. The CDR3 has 17 amino acids. Germline lookup yields CDR1 KGHSH and CDR2 LQKENI. The DNA of the CDR3 is TGTGCCAGCTCACCAATGCCCGGGACAGGGGGCCTCTATGGCTACACCTTC. It specifies CASSPMPGTGGLYGYTF.

The chain uses TRBV5-1 and TRBJ1-2, with D tentatively TRBD1 (6 bases). CDR1 SGHRS and CDR2 YFSETQ come from the germline V gene. With 3 bases removed from V and 5 bases from J, the gap between germline ends came to 14 bases. This CDR3 has 14 amino acids. The CDR3 DNA reads as TGCGCCAGCAGCTGGAGGACAGAGACATATGGCTACACCTTC. This codes for CASSWRTETYGYTF.

J is TRBJ2-7 and V is TRBV6-1, with D maybe TRBD2 (6 bases). With 7 bases removed from V and 2 bases from J, the gap between germline ends came to 15 bases. The CDR3 runs 14 residues. The germline V gene encodes CDR1 MNHNS and CDR2 SASEGT. CDR3 nucleotides: TGTGCCAGCATTCGCAGGAGGGGTGCCTACGAGCAGTACTTC. Its protein product is CASIRRRGAYEQYF.

The J gene is TRBJ1-5, the V gene TRBV2; D remains unclear. The germline gives CDR1 SNHLY, CDR2 FYNNEI. Trimming took off 4 bases at V and 4 bases at J, with 11 bases between the two ends. The CDR3 extends over 14 amino acids. This chain's CDR3 is CASSGSGFNQPQHF. CDR3 DNA: TGTGCCAGCAGTGGTTCGGGGTTTAATCAGCCCCAGCATTTT.

The V call is TRBV5-4, the J call TRBJ2-2; D remains unclear. Germline V gene sequence: CDR1 SGHNT, CDR2 YYREEE (reference sequence). V was clipped by 1 base and J by 4 bases, with 8 bases between them. The CDR3 is 14 residues long. The CDR3 loop is CASSLLGPTGELFF. The CDR3 bases are TGTGCCAGCAGCTTGTTGGGTCCCACCGGGGAGCTGTTTTTT.

This clone was counted a single time. The genes are TRBV2 and TRBJ2-7; possibly TRBD1 for D (5 bases). CDR1 and CDR2 (germline): SNHLY, FYNNEI. The CDR3 runs 15 residues. Trimming pared 5 bases from V and 2 bases from J, leaving 16 bases between. CDR3 coding DNA: TGTGCCAGCAGTACTTCCAGGGCTCCCACCTACGAGCAGTACTTC. Its translation is CASSTSRAPTYEQYF.